This T cell receptor beta chain appears in the sequencing data of a study of blood T cell repertoires in COVID-19. The wider study: Both acute and convalescent COVID-19 samples were obtained from the United States, Italy and Spain. Nucleic acid was either cDNA or gDNA, and it came from T cells, B-cell-depleted T cells, or PBMCs.

Seattle's cohort entered during active infection and was followed longitudinally. Trimming took off 3 bases at V and 3 bases at J, with 15 bases between the two ends. The germline gives CDR1 SGHTA, CDR2 FQGNSA. This CDR3 has 15 amino acids. Original processing methods: Researchers report that nucleated cell counts were estimated from reference gene primer amplification. The repertoire was sequenced with immunoSEQ multiplex PCR; TCRdb's copy has only in-frame clones and lacks some. That table supplies the V and J calls and clone size; D and trimming were determined from the DNA. The sample records about 160,000 clones, roughly 78% being singletons.

The chain carries TRBV7-2 and TRBJ2-7, with D possibly TRBD1 on 6 matching bases. The clonotype was recovered from a woman in her sixties with COVID-19, enrolled during active disease. The specimen sequenced was peripheral blood. The CDR3 here is CASSFTQGSSYEQYF. The CDR3 DNA follows: TGTGCCAGCAGCTTCACACAGGGCTCGAGCTACGAGCAGTACTTC.